This is a list of T cell receptor beta chains from one sample in a study of OX40 agonist ivuxolimab in advanced cancers. The method was immunoSEQ multiplex PCR; TCRdb's version includes in-frame clones alone and lacks a portion of them. The sample has some 77,000 clones; around 91% are singletons. Sequencing used CD4+ or CD8+ T cells sorted from blood, obtained in a trial of the OX40 agonist ivuxolimab. The receptors come from an adult with an advanced solid tumor such as melanoma, head and neck, liver or kidney cancer. Each CDR3 is given with its conserved first and last residue. The D gene is left open where the match is weak. Clone sizes are given selectively: once, few, many, or a class where the clone is expanded.

clone_size	cdr3_length	v_call	j_call	d_call	cdr3_nt	cdr3_aa
-	15	TRBV6-6	TRBJ1-6	-	TGTGCCAGCAGTCCTGACTCTCCCGGGAATTCACCCCTCCACTTT	CASSPDSPGNSPLHF
-	15	TRBV6-1	TRBJ1-1	-	TGTGCCAGCAGTGAAGCGGTACGCTTGAACACTGAAGCTTTCTTT	CASSEAVRLNTEAFF
few	14	TRBV6-5	TRBJ1-2	TRBD1	TGTGCCAGCAGTTACGGGACAGGGGCCAATGGCTACACCTTC	CASSYGTGANGYTF
once	16	TRBV28	TRBJ1-4	TRBD1	TGTGCCAGCACCGGGCCCCGGGGACAGACAAATGAAAAACTGTTTTTT	CASTGPRGQTNEKLFF
-	15	TRBV2	TRBJ2-2	TRBD2	TGTGCCAGCAGCGGAGGACTAGCGGGAACCGGGGAGCTGTTTTTT	CASSGGLAGTGELFF
-	16	TRBV11-1	TRBJ2-1	TRBD1	TGTGCCAGCAGCTCAAACGGACAGGGGATAAACAATGAGCAGTTCTTC	CASSSNGQGINNEQFF
-	14	TRBV10-3	TRBJ1-5	TRBD1	TGTGCCATCAGCACTACAGGGGACGGCCAGCCCCAGCATTTT	CAISTTGDGQPQHF
-	16	TRBV11-3	TRBJ1-2	-	TGTGCCAGCAGCCAGTCGGGGGCACCACCTAACTATGGCTACACCTTC	CASSQSGAPPNYGYTF
-	16	TRBV4-1	TRBJ2-3	-	TGCGCCAGCAGCCAATCGGGACCGCTGGGAGTGGGTACGCAGTATTTT	CASSQSGPLGVGTQYF
once	15	TRBV10-2	TRBJ2-3	TRBD2	TGCGCCAGCAGTGGCCCTAGCGGGAAGGAAGATACGCAGTATTTT	CASSGPSGKEDTQYF
-	14	TRBV7-9	TRBJ2-7	-	TGTGCCAGCAGCTTCGGCGGGAACACCTACGAGCAGTACTTC	CASSFGGNTYEQYF
-	16	TRBV7-6	TRBJ2-3	-	TGTGCCAGCAGCTTAGGATTGGTCGGGGAGACAGATACGCAGTATTTT	CASSLGLVGETDTQYF
-	15	TRBV11-2	TRBJ2-1	TRBD1	TGTGCCAGCAGCTTAGAGGGACAGACTTACAATGAGCAGTTCTTC	CASSLEGQTYNEQFF
-	14	TRBV11-1	TRBJ1-1	TRBD1	TGTGCCAGCAGCCCCAGGGGGGGGGACACTGAAGCTTTCTTT	CASSPRGGDTEAFF
few	13	TRBV6-6	TRBJ2-1	TRBD2	TGTGGCGTCCGGGGGGGCCCCTACAATGAGCAGTTCTTC	CGVRGGPYNEQFF
-	18	TRBV27	TRBJ2-3	TRBD2	TGTGCCAGCAGCCTGACTAGCGGGAGGCCGGCAGGCACAGATACGCAGTATTTT	CASSLTSGRPAGTDTQYF
-	16	TRBV28	TRBJ1-5	TRBD1	TGTGCCAGCAGTTTATTGGGACAGGAGGGCAATCAGCCCCAGCATTTT	CASSLLGQEGNQPQHF
-	14	TRBV11-3	TRBJ1-2	TRBD1	TGTGCCAGCGGGGGGGACAGTCCTAACTATGGCTACACCTTC	CASGGDSPNYGYTF
-	16	TRBV7-8	TRBJ2-3	TRBD2	TGTGCCAGCAGCCCTAGTCGGGGGGGGAGGGCAGATACGCAGTATTTT	CASSPSRGGRADTQYF
-	12	TRBV5-6	TRBJ1-6	-	TGTGCCAGCAGCGAGGACCAATCACCCCTCCACTTT	CASSEDQSPLHF
-	14	TRBV18	TRBJ1-4	-	TGTGCCAGCTCACCGATGCCCGGGGGCAGGGAACTGTTTTTT	CASSPMPGGRELFF
-	12	TRBV7-9	TRBJ1-1	-	TGTGCCAGCAGCCCCAACATGATTGAAGCTTTCTTT	CASSPNMIEAFF
-	16	TRBV7-2	TRBJ2-7	-	TGTGCCAGCAGCTTAGCGAGGGCGGGGGCCGGCTACGAGCAGTACTTC	CASSLARAGAGYEQYF
-	12	TRBV28	TRBJ1-5	-	TGTGCCAGCAGTTTAGCTCCACAGCCCCAGCATTTT	CASSLAPQPQHF
-	15	TRBV11-3	TRBJ1-1	-	TGTGCCAGCAGCTTATCTTGGGATGGGAACACTGAAGCTTTCTTT	CASSLSWDGNTEAFF
-	12	TRBV29-1	TRBJ2-7	-	TGCAGCGTGCGTCCCGAAAGGGACGAGCAGTACTTC	CSVRPERDEQYF
-	18	TRBV7-8	TRBJ2-7	-	TGTGCCAGCAGCTTAGAGGGCTACAGGGGACAGCGGGACTACGAGCAGTACTTC	CASSLEGYRGQRDYEQYF
-	13	TRBV4-3	TRBJ1-1	-	TGCGCCAGCAGCCAGAGACTGGACACTGAAGCTTTCTTT	CASSQRLDTEAFF
-	14	TRBV2	TRBJ2-3	TRBD1	TGTGCCACGGACCCGGGACAGGGTACAGATACGCAGTATTTT	CATDPGQGTDTQYF
-	18	TRBV7-2	TRBJ2-7	TRBD2	TGTGCCAGCAGCCCCCGATGGACTAGCGGGCTAAGCTCCTACGAGCAGTACTTC	CASSPRWTSGLSSYEQYF
-	13	TRBV2	TRBJ2-3	TRBD1	TGTGCCAGCAGTGAGCGTGAGGGGGCTACGCAGTATTTT	CASSEREGATQYF
-	14	TRBV5-5	TRBJ1-6	-	TGTGCCAGCAGCTCACAGGGTGGGAATTCACCCCTCCACTTT	CASSSQGGNSPLHF
-	17	TRBV27	TRBJ1-3	-	TGTGCCAGCAGTTTTCCCGTCAGGACCCTCTCTGGAAACACCATATATTTT	CASSFPVRTLSGNTIYF
-	16	TRBV9	TRBJ1-6	TRBD1	TGTGCCAGCAGCGTAGCTGGCAGGGGGGATAATTCACCCCTCCACTTT	CASSVAGRGDNSPLHF
-	14	TRBV5-4	TRBJ1-1	-	TGTGCCAGCAGCTTCCAGGTGGGGGGCACTGAAGCTTTCTTT	CASSFQVGGTEAFF
-	15	TRBV6-5	TRBJ2-7	-	TGTGCCAGCAGTTACTCTACCGCCAGAGCCTACGAGCAGTACTTC	CASSYSTARAYEQYF
-	18	TRBV11-3	TRBJ2-1	TRBD1	TGTGCCAGCAGCTTTGCTGTAGCGTCAGGGGGTATCTACAATGAGCAGTTCTTC	CASSFAVASGGIYNEQFF
-	14	TRBV30	TRBJ1-2	-	TGTGCCTGGAGTGTGACAGGAAGGGGCTATGGCTACACCTTC	CAWSVTGRGYGYTF
-	16	TRBV5-6	TRBJ1-2	-	TGTGCCAGCAGCTTGAGGTCAGGCAACCACCACTATGGCTACACCTTC	CASSLRSGNHHYGYTF
-	14	TRBV6-1	TRBJ1-1	-	TGTGCCAGCAGTGAAATGGTCGGGAACACTGAAGCTTTCTTT	CASSEMVGNTEAFF